This T cell receptor (beta chain) derives from a study of T cell repertoires in cytomegalovirus infection. As for the study in general: Epitope selection comprised recently identified HLA-C-restricted CMV epitopes and well-studied HLA-B-restricted CMV epitopes. In public TCR beta signatures, there were indications of both CMV infection and matching HLA type. Study-wide results and caveats: Of the TCR beta families, the public ones yielded a cumulative frequency that identified carriers of CMV plus the relevant HLA.

TCRdb redid the calling of the reads with MiXCR, one entry per CDR3 protein. This sample carries about 890,000 distinct CDR3 sequences, roughly 30% of them seen once, and the ten largest clones take 13%. CDR3 length equals 15 residues. Germline CDR1 and CDR2: SEHNR and FQNEAQ (reference sequence). Unmatched junction bases numbered 11, after V lost 6 bases and J lost 5 bases. With respect to this clonotype: Its specificity is unknown.

This sequence was found in a human donor in good health (CMV status not recorded). Some clones in this sample may be carry-over from other donors' samples. The rearrangement links TRBV7-9 to TRBJ2-5, with 8 bases that match TRBD1. Source: cultured CD8+ T cells from PBMCs, taken from culture after CMV antigen stimulation. The CDR3 DNA sequence: TGTGCCAGCAGGGACGGACAGGGCGGATTGGAGACCCAGTACTTC. It specifies CASRDGQGGLETQYF. Complete variable domain (other parts from reference TRBV7-9 and TRBJ2-5): DTGVSQNPRHKITKRGQNVTFRCDPISEHNRLYWYRQTLGQGPEFLTYFQNEAQLEKSRLLSDRFSAERPKGSFSTLEIQRTEQGDSAMYLCASRDGQGGLETQYFGPGTRLLVL.